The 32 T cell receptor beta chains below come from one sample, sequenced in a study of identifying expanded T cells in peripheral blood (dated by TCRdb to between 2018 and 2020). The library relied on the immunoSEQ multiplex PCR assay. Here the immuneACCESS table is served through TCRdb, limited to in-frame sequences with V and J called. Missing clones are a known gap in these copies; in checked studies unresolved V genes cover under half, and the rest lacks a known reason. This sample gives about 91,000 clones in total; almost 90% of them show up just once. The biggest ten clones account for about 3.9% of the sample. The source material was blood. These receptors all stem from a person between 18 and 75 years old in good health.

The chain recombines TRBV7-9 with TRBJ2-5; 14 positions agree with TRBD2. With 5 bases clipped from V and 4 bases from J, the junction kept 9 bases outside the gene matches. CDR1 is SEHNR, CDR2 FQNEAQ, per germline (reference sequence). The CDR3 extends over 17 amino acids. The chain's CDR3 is CASSLGTSGGRGETQYF. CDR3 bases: TGTGCCAGCAGCCTCGGGACTAGCGGGGGAAGGGGAGAGACCCAGTACTTC.

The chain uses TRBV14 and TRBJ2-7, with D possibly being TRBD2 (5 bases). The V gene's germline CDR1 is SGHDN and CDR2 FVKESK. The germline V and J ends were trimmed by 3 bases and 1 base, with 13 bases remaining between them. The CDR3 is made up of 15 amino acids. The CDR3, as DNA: TGTGCCAGCAGCCAGAGGGCAGGCATATCCTACGAGCAGTACTTC. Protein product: CASSQRAGISYEQYF.

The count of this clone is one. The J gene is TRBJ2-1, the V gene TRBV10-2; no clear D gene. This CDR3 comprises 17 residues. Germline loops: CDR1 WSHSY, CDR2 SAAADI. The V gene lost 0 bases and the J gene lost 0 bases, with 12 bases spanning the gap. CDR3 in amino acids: CASSESTRTDSYNEQFF. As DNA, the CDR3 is TGCGCCAGCAGTGAGTCGACTCGGACGGACTCCTACAATGAGCAGTTCTTC.

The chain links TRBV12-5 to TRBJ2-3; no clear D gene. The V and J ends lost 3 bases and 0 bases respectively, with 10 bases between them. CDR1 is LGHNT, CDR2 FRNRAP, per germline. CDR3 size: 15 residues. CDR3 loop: CASGFGQTSTDTQYF. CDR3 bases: TGTGCTAGTGGTTTCGGGCAGACTAGCACAGATACGCAGTATTTT.

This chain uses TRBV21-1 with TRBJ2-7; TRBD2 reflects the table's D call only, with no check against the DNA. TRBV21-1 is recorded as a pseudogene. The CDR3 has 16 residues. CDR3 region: CASSELVAGGPYEQYF. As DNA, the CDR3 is TGTGCCAGCAGTGAATTAGTAGCGGGGGGCCCCTACGAGCAGTACTTC.

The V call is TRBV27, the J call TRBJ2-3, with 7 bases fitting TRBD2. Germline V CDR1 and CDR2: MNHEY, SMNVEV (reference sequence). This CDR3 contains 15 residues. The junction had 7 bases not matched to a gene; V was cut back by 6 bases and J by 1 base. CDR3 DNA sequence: TGTGCCAGCAGACGGCGAGCGGGGCGCACAGATACGCAGTATTTT. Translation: CASRRRAGRTDTQYF.

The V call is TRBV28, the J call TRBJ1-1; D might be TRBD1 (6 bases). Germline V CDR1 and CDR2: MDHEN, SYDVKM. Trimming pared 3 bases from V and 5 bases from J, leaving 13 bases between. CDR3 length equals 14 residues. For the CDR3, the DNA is TGTGCCAGCAGTTTTCGGGGGGCGTGGACTGAAGCTTTCTTT. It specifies CASSFRGAWTEAFF.

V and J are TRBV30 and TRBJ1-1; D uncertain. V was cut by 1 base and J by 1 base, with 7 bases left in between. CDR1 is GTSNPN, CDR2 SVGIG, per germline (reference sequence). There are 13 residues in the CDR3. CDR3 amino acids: CAWSAYKNTEAFF. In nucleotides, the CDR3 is TGTGCCTGGAGTGCCTACAAGAACACTGAAGCTTTCTTT.

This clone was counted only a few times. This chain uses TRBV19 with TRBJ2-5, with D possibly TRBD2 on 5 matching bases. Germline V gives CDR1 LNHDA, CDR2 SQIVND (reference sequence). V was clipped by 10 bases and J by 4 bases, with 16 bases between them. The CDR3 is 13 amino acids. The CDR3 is CATTGISGETQYF. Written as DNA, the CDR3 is TGTGCCACAACCGGGATTAGTGGAGAGACCCAGTACTTC. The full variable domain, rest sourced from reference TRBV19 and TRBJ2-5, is DGGITQSPKYLFRKEGQNVTLSCEQNLNHDAMYWYRQDPGQGLRLIYYSQIVNDFQKGDIAEGYSVSREKKESFPLTVTSAQKNPTAFYLCATTGISGETQYFGPGTRLLVL.

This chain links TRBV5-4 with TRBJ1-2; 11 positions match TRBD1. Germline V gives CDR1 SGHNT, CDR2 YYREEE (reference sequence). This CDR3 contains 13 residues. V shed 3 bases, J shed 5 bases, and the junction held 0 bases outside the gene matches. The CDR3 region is CASSWDRGYGYTF. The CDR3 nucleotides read TGTGCCAGCAGCTGGGACAGGGGGTATGGCTACACCTTC.

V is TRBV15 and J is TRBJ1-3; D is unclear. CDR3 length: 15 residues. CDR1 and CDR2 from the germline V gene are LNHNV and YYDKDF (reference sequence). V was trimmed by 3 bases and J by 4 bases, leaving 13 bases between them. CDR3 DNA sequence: TGTGCCACCAGCAGTGCGACCCCTAGGGGAAACACCATATATTTT. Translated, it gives CATSSATPRGNTIYF.

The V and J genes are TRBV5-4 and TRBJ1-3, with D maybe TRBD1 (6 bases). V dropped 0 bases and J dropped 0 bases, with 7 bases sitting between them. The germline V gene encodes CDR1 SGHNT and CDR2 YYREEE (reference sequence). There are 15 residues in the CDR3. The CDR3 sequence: CASSLGTDSGNTIYF. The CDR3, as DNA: TGTGCCAGCAGCTTGGGGACAGACTCTGGAAACACCATATATTTT.

CDR3 protein: CASSSGLAIQETQYF. The CDR3 region has the DNA TGTGCCAGCAGCTCGGGACTAGCGATCCAAGAGACCCAGTACTTC. This chain joins TRBV5-6 and TRBJ2-5; 10 bases agree with TRBD2. Losses at the gene ends were 3 bases for V and 1 base for J; bases not matched to a gene: 3. The CDR3 loop spans 15 amino acids. CDR1 and CDR2 (germline): SGHDT, YYEEEE.

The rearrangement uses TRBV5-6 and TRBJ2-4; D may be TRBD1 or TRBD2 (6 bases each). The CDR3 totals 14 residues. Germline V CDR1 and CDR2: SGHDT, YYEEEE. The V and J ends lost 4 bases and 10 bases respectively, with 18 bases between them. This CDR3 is CASSPAGTREIQYF. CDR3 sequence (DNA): TGTGCCAGCAGCCCGGCGGGGACACGGGAAATTCAGTACTTC.

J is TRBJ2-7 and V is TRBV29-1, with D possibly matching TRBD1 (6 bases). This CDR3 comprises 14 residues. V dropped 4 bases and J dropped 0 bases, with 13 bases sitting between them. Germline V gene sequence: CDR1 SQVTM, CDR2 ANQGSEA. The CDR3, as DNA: TGCAGCGTTGTATTTGAGGGGGTCTCCTACGAGCAGTACTTC. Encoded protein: CSVVFEGVSYEQYF.

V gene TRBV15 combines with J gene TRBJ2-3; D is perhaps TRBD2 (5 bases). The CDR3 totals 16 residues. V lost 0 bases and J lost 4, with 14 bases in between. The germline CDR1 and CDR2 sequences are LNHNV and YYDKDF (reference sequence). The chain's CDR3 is CATSRDLGTGADTQYF. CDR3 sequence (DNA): TGTGCCACCAGCAGAGATCTCGGTACCGGGGCAGATACGCAGTATTTT.

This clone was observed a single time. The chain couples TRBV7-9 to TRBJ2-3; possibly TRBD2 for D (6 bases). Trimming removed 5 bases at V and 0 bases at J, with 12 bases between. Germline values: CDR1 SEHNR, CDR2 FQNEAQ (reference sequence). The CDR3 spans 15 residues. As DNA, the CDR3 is TGTGCCAGCAGCCGCCGGGACTCAAGCACAGATACGCAGTATTTT. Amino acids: CASSRRDSSTDTQYF.

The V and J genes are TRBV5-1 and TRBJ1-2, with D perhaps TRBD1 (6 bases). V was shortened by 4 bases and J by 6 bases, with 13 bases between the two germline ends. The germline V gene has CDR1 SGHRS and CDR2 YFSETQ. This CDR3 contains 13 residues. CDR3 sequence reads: CASSQQGDHGYTF. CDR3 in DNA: TGCGCCAGCAGCCAACAGGGAGACCATGGCTACACCTTC. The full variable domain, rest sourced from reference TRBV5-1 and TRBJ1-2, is KAGVTQTPRYLIKTRGQQVTLSCSPISGHRSVSWYQQTPGQGLQFLFEYFSETQRNKGNFPGRFSGRQFSNSRSEMNVSTLELGDSALYLCASSQQGDHGYTFGSGTRLTVV.

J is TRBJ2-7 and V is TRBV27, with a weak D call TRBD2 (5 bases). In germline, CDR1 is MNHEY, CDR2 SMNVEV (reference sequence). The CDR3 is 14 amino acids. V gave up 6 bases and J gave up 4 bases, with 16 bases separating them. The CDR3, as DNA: TGTGCCAGCAGACCTCTGGGGAGTAAGTACGAGCAGTACTTC. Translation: CASRPLGSKYEQYF.

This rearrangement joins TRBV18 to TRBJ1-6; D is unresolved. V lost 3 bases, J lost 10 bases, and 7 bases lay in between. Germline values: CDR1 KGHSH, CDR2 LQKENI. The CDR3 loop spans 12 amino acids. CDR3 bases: TGTGCCAGCTCACCGCTGGCATCACCCCTCCACTTT. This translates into CASSPLASPLHF.

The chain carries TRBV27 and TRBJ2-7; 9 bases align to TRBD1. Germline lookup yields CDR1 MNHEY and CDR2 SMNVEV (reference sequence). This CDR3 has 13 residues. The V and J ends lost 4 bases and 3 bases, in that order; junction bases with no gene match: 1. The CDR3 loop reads CASSSGQGYEQYF. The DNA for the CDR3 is TGTGCCAGCAGTTCGGGACAGGGCTACGAGCAGTACTTC.

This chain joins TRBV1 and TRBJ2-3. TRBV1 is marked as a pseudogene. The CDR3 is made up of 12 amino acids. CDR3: CTRDGRADTQYF. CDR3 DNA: TGCACCCGGGACGGCAGGGCAGATACGCAGTATTTT.

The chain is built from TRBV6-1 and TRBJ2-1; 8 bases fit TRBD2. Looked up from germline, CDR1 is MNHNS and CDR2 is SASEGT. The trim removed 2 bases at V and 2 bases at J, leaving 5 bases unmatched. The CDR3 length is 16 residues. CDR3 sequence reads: CASSERVGGAYNEQFF. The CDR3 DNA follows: TGTGCCAGCAGTGAAAGGGTCGGGGGGGCCTACAATGAGCAGTTCTTC.

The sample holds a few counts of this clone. The CDR3 DNA follows: TGTGCCAGCATGAGGACAGATAATTCACCCCTCCACTTT. Translation: CASMRTDNSPLHF. This chain links TRBV6-1 with TRBJ1-6, with D tentatively TRBD1 (6 bases). V was shortened by 7 bases and J by 5 bases, with 9 bases between the two germline ends. CDR1 is MNHNS and CDR2 is SASEGT in the germline V gene. This CDR3 has 13 residues.

The CDR3 DNA is TGTGCCAGCAGTGAATCGGATTCTGGGGCCAACGTCCTGACTTTC. Translation: CASSESDSGANVLTF. The chain has TRBV6-1 and TRBJ2-6; D unresolved. V was trimmed by 2 bases and J by 1 base, leaving 6 bases between them. This CDR3 spans 15 amino acids. From germline, CDR1 is MNHNS and CDR2 SASEGT.

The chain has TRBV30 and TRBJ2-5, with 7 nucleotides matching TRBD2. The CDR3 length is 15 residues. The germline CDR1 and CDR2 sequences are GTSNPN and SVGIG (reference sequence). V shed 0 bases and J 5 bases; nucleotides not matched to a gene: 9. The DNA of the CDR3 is TGTGCCTGGAGTGTACAAGCGGGGTTTGTCGAGACCCAGTACTTC. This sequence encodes CAWSVQAGFVETQYF.

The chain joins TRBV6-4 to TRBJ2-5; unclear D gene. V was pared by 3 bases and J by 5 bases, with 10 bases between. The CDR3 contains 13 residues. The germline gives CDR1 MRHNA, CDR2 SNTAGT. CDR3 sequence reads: CASSEGPQETQYF. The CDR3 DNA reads TGTGCCAGCAGTGAAGGACCACAGGAGACCCAGTACTTC.

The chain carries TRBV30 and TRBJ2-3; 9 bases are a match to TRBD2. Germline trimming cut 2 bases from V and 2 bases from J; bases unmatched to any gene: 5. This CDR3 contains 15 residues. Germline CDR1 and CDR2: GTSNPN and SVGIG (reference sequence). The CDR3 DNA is TGTGCCTGGAGTCACCTAGCGGGACACACAGATACGCAGTATTTT. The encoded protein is CAWSHLAGHTDTQYF.

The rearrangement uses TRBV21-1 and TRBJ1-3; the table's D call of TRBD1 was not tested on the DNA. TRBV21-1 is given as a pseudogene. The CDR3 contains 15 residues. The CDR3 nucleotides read TGTGCCAGCAGCAAAGGGGTCAGGCCTGGAAACACCATATATTTT. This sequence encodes CASSKGVRPGNTIYF.

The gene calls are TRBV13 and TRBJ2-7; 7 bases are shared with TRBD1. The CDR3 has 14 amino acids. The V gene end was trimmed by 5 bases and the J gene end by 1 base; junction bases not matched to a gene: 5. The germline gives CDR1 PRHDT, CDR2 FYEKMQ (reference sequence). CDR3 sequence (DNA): TGTGCCAGCAGCACCCGGACAGGATCCTACGAGCAGTACTTC. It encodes CASSTRTGSYEQYF.

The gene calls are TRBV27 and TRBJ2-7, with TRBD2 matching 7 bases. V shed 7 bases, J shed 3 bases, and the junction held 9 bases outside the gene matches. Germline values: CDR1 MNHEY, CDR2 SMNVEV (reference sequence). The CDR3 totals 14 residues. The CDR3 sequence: CASTAGVGNYEQYF. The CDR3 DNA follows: TGTGCCAGCACGGCGGGGGTAGGGAACTACGAGCAGTACTTC.

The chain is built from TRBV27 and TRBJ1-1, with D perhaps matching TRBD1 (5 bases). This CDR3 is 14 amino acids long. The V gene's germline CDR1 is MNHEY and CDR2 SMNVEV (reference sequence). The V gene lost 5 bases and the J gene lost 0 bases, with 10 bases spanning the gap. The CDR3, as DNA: TGTGCCAGCAGTCCCGGGGGAGTGAACACTGAAGCTTTCTTT. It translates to CASSPGGVNTEAFF.